This note documents a single TCR beta chain sequence. This clonotype has a handful of counts. The specificity of this receptor is unknown. There are no base qualities to consult, and no much larger clone falls within one base. This record belongs to a study of CD8 T cells in ankylosing spondylitis (dated by TCRdb to 2017 to 2019). As for the study more broadly: To find TCR variants linked to disease, the study profiled T cell receptor beta repertoires in ankylosing spondylitis patients and healthy donors. The full study cohort was made up of roughly 25 ankylosing spondylitis patients and around 100 healthy donors. Peripheral blood was sampled, and synovial fluid was also collected from ankylosing spondylitis patients. On the study overall, not on this receptor specifically: The disease-linked clones were reported as significantly enriched in matched synovial fluid samples from ankylosing spondylitis patients. Some of the motif variants had been reported before in the synovial fluid and blood of reactive arthritis patients, a finding that suggests common disease-initiation mechanisms. In peripheral blood, the disease-linked clones were found at relatively low frequencies and had a CD8+ phenotype. A TCR beta motif of roughly 8 highly homologous amino acid variants appeared characteristic of blood from ankylosing spondylitis patients.

The CDR3 contains 13 residues, cysteine and phenylalanine counted. Only the CDR3 portion is preserved as DNA: 39 bases, with reading frame beginning at the first base. The junction shows trimming of 4 bases on V and 11 bases on J, plus 15 bases between the germline ends. Instrument used: Illumina HiSeq 2500. Quantitative 5'-RACE with molecular barcodes was the method used to prepare the TCR beta libraries. Per the original workflow: Disease-linked TCR variants were identified with a new computational method built on a probabilistic model of VDJ rearrangement. TCRdb applied fastp at Q25 and MiXCR to the public reads, then kept only in-frame beta chains. Every CDR3 protein is listed once, alongside the most common genes and DNA of its rows. The V and J calls, along with clone size, are taken from TCRdb and not from the paper's own processing. For this sample there are 200,000 to 300,000 distinct CDR3 sequences; roughly a quarter appear just once. The ten largest clones capture roughly 0.67% of the sample.

This chain joins TRBV12-3 or TRBV12-4 to TRBJ1-5; TRBD1 is perhaps the D gene, given 6 matching bases. The sequencing sample was made of blood, either unsorted or a sorted T cell fraction (not recorded which). The receptor was isolated from a male donor with ankylosing spondylitis or in good health (not recorded which). CDR3 reads: CASSYREGRTQHF. DNA sequence: TGTGCCAGCAGTTACAGGGAGGGTCGTACCCAGCATTTT.